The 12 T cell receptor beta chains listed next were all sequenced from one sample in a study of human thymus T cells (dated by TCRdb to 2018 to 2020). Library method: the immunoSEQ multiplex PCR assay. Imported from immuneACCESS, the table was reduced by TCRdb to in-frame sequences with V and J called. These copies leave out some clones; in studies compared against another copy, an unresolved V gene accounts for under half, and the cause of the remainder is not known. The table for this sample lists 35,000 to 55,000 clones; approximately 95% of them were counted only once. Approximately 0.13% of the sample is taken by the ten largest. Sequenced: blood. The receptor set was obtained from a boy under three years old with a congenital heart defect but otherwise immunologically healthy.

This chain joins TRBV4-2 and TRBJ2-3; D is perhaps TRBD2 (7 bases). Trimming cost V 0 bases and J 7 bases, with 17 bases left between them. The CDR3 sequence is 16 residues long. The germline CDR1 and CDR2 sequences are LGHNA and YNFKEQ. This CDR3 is CASSQDRGGGPNTQYF. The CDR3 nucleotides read TGTGCCAGCAGCCAAGATCGGGGCGGGGGCCCAAATACGCAGTATTTT.

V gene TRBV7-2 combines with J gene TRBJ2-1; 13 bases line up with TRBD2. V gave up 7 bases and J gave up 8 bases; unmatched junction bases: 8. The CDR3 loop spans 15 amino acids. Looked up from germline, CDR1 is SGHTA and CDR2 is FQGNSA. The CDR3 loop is CASNPTSGGAHEQFF. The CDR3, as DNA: TGTGCCAGCAACCCAACTAGCGGGGGGGCGCATGAGCAGTTCTTC.

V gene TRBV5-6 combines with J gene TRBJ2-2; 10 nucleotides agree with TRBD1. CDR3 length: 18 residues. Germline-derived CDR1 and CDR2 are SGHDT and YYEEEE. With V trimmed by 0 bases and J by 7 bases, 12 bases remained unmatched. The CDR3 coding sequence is TGTGCCAGCAGCTTGGCCAGAGACAGGGGGCTGGAGGACGGGGAGCTGTTTTTT. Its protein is CASSLARDRGLEDGELFF.

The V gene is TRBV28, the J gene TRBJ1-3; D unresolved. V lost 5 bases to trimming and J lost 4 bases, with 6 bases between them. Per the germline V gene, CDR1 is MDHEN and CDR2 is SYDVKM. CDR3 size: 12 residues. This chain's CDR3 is CASSLKGNTIYF. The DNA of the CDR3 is TGTGCCAGCAGTCTGAAGGGAAACACCATATATTTT.

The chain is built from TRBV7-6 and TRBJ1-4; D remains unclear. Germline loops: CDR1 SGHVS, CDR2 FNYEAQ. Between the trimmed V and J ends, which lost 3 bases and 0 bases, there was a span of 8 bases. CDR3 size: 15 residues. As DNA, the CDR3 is TGTGCCAGCAGCTTGGAGGTTGCAACTAATGAAAAACTGTTTTTT. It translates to CASSLEVATNEKLFF.

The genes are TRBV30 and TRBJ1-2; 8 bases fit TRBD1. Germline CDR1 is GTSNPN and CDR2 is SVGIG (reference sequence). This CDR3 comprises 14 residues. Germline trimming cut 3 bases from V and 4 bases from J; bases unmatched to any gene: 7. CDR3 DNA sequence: TGTGCCTGGAGGAGACAGGGGCGAGGCTATGGCTACACCTTC. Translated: CAWRRQGRGYGYTF.

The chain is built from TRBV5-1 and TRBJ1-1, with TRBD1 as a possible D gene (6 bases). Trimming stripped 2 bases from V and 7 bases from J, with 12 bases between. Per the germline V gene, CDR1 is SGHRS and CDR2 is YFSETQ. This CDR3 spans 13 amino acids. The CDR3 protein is CASSLGGADEAFF. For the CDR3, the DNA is TGCGCCAGCAGCTTAGGGGGGGCTGATGAAGCTTTCTTT.

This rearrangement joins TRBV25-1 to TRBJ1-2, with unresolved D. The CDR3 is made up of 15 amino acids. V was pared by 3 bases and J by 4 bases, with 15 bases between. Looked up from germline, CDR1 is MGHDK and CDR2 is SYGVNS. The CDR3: CASSDTRGSGYGYTF. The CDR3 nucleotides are TGTGCCAGCAGTGATACGAGAGGGAGCGGCTATGGCTACACCTTC.

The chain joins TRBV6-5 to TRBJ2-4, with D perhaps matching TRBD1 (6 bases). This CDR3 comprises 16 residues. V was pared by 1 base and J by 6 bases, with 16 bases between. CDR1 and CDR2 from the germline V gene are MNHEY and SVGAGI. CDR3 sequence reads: CASSYFDRLEGNIQYF. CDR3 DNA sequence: TGTGCCAGCAGTTACTTCGACAGGCTCGAAGGAAACATTCAGTACTTC.

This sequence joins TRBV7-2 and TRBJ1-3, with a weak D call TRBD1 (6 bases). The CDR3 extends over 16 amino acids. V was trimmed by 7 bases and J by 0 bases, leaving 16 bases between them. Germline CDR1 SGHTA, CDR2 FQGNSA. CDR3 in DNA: TGTGCCAGCATCGGGACAACCCCCGCCTCTGGAAACACCATATATTTT. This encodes CASIGTTPASGNTIYF. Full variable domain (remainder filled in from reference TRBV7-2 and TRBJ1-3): GAGVSQSPSNKVTEKGKDVELRCDPISGHTALYWYRQSLGQGLEFLIYFQGNSAPDKSGLPSDRFSAERTGGSVSTLTIQRTQQEDSAVYLCASIGTTPASGNTIYFGEGSWLTVV.

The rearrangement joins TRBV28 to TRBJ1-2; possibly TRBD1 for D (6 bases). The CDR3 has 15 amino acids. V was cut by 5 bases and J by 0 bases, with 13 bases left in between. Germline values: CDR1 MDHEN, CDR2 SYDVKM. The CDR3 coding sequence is TGTGCCAGCAGTGGCTGGGAGGGGGCTAACTATGGCTACACCTTC. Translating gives CASSGWEGANYGYTF.

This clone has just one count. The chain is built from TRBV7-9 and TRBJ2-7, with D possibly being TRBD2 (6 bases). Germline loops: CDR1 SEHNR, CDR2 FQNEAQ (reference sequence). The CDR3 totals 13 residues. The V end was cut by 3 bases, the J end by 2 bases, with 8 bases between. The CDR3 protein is CASSFSGTYEQYF. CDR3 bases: TGTGCCAGCAGCTTTAGCGGTACCTACGAGCAGTACTTC.